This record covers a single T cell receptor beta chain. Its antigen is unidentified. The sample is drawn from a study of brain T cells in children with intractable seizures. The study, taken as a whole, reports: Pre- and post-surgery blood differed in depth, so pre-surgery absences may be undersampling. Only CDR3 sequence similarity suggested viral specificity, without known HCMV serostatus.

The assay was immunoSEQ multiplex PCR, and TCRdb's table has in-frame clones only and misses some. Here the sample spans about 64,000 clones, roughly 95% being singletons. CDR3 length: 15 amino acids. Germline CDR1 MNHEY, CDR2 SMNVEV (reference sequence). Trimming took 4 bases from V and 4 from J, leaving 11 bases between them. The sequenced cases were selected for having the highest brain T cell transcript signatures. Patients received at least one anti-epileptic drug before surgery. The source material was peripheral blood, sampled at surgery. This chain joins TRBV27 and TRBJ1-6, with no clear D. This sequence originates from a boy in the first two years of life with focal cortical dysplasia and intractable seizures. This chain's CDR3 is CASSSTGIYNSPLHF. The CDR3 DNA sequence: TGTGCCAGCAGTTCGACCGGGATTTATAATTCACCCCTCCACTTT.